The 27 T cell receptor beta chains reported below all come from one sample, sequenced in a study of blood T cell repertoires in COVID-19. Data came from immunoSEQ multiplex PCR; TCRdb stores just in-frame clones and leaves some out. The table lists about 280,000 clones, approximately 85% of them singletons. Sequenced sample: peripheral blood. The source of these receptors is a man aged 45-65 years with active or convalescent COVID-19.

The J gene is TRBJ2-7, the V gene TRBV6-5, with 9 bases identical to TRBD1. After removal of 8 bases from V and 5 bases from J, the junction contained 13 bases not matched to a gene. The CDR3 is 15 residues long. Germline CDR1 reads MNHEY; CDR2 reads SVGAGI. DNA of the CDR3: TGTGCCAGCGGCAGACAGGGGGTTTCTGTTAACGAGCAGTACTTC. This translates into CASGRQGVSVNEQYF.

The CDR3 region has the DNA TGTGCCAGCAGCTTAGCGGGTAGCAGCTACAATGAGCAGTTCTTC. It codes for CASSLAGSSYNEQFF. The V and J genes are TRBV7-2 and TRBJ2-1, with D unclear. Trimming pared 0 bases from V and 3 bases from J, leaving 9 bases between. Germline CDR1 is SGHTA and CDR2 is FQGNSA. CDR3 length: 15 amino acids.

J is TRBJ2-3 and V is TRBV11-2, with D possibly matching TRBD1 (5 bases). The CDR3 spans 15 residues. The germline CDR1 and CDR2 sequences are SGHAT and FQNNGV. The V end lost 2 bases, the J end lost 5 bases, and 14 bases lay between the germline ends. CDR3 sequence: CASSLSSGAGDTQYF. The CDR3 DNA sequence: TGTGCCAGCAGCTTAAGTTCTGGGGCCGGAGATACGCAGTATTTT.

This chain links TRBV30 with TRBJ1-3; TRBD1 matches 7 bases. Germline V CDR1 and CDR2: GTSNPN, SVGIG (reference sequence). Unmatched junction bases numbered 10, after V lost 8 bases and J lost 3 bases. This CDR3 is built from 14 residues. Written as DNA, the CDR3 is TGTGCCCGCACTCGACAGGGAAGTGGAAACACCATATATTTT. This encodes CARTRQGSGNTIYF.

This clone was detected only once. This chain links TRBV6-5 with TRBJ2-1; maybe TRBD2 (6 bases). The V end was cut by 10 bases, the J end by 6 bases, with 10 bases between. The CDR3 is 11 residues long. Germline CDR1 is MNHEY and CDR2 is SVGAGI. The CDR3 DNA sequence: TGTGCCACCTATAGCGGCAATGAGCAGTTCTTC. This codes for CATYSGNEQFF.

In nucleotides, the CDR3 is TGTGCCAGCACCCCGGGACAGGGCTCCTCCTATAATTCACCCCTCCACTTT. Its protein product is CASTPGQGSSYNSPLHF. This sequence joins TRBV2 and TRBJ1-6; 9 bases fit TRBD1. CDR3 length: 17 amino acids. V was pared by 7 bases and J by 0 bases, with 7 bases of the junction left unmatched. The V gene's germline CDR1 is SNHLY and CDR2 FYNNEI. Supplemented by reference TRBV2 and TRBJ1-6, the full variable domain reads EPEVTQTPSHQVTQMGQEVILRCVPISNHLYFYWYRQILGQKVEFLVSFYNNEISEKSEIFDDQFSVERPDGSNFTLKIRSTKLEDSAMYFCASTPGQGSSYNSPLHFGNGTRLTVT.

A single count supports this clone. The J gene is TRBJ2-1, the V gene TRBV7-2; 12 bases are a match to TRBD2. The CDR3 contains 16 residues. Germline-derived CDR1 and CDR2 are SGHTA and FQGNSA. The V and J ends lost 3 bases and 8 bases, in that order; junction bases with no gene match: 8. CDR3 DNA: TGTGCCAGCAGCTTGTCTCCGACTAGCGGGAGCCATGAGCAGTTCTTC. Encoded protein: CASSLSPTSGSHEQFF.

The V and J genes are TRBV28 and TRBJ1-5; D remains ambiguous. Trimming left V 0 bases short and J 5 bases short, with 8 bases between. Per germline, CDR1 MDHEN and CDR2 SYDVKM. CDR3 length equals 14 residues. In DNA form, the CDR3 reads TGTGCCAGCAGTTTATGGGGCACCTATCAGCCCCAGCATTTT. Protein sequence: CASSLWGTYQPQHF.

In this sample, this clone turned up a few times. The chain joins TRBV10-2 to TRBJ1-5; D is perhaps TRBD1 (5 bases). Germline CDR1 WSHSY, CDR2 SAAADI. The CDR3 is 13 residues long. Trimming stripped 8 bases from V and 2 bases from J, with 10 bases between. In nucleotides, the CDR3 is TGCGCCAGCCGAGGGGAGGGCAATCAGCCCCAGCATTTT. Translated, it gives CASRGEGNQPQHF.

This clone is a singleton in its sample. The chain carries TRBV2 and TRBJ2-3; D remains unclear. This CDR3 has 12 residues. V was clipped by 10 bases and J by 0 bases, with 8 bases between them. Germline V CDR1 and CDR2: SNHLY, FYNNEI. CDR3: CAITPSTDTQYF. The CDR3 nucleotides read TGTGCCATCACACCTAGCACAGATACGCAGTATTTT.

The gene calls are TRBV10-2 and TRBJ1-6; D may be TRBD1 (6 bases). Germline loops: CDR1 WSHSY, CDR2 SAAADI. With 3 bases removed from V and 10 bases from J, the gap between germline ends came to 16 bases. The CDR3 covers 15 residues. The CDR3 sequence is CASSDGRGFQSPLHF. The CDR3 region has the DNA TGCGCCAGCAGTGATGGCAGGGGATTCCAGTCACCCCTCCACTTT.

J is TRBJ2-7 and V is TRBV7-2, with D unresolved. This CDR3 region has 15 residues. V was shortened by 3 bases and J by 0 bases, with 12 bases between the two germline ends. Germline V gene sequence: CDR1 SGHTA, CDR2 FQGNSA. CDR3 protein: CASSLYVASSYEQYF. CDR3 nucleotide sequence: TGTGCCAGCAGCTTGTATGTTGCGAGCTCCTACGAGCAGTACTTC.

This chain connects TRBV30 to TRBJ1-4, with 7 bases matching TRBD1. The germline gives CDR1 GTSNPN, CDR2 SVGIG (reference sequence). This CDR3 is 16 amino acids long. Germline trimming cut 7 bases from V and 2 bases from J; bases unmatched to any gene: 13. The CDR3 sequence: CASTNSPGQTNEKLFF. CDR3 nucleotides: TGTGCCTCCACGAACTCGCCGGGACAGACTAATGAAAAACTGTTTTTT.

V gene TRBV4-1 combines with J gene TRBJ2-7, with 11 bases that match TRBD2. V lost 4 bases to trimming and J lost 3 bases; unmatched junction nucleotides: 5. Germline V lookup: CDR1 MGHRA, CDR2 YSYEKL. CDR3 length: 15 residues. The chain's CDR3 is CASSRLAGFLYEQYF. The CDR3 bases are TGCGCCAGCAGCCGACTAGCGGGATTTCTCTACGAGCAGTACTTC.

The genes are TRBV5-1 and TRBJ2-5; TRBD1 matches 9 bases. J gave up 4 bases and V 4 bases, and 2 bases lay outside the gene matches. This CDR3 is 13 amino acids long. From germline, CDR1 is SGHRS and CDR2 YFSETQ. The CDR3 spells CASSVGQGETQYF. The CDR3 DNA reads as TGCGCCAGCAGCGTGGGACAGGGAGAGACCCAGTACTTC.

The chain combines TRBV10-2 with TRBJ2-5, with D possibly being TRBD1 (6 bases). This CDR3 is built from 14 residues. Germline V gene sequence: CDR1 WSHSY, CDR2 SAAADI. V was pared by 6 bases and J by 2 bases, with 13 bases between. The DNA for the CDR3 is TGCGCCAGCAGAAAGGGCAGGGGTCAAGAGACCCAGTACTTC. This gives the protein CASRKGRGQETQYF.

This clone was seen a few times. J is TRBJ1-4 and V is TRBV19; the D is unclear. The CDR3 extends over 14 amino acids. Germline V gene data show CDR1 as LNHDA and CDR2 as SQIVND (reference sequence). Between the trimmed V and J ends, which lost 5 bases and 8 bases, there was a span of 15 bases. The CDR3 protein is CASSVPARFEKLFF. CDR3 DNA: TGTGCCAGTAGTGTCCCCGCGAGGTTCGAAAAACTGTTTTTT.

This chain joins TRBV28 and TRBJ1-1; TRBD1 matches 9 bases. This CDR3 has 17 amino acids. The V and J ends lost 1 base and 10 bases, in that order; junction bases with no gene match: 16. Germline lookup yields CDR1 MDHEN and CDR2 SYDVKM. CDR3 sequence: CASSLLVGDRAYGGAFF. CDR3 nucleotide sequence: TGTGCCAGCAGTTTATTAGTCGGGGACAGGGCCTACGGCGGAGCTTTCTTT.

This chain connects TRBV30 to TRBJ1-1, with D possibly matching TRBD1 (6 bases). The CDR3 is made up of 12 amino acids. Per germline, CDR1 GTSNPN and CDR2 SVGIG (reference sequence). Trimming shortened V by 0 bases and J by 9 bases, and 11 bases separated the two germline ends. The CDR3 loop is CAWSVNREKAFF. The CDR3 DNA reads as TGTGCCTGGAGTGTAAACAGGGAAAAAGCTTTCTTT.

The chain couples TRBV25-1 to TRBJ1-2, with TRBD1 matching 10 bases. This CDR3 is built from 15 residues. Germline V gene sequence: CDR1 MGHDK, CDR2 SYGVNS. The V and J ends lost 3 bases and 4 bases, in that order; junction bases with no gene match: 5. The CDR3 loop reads CASSERWDRGYGYTF. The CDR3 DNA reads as TGTGCCAGCAGTGAGAGATGGGACAGGGGCTATGGCTACACCTTC.

CDR3 sequence: CASSYSSGSRGEQYF. Written as DNA, the CDR3 is TGTGCCAGCAGTTATTCTAGCGGGAGTCGCGGCGAGCAGTACTTC. V gene TRBV27 combines with J gene TRBJ2-7; 10 positions match TRBD2. The CDR3 is 15 residues long. V lost 4 bases to trimming and J lost 6 bases; unmatched junction nucleotides: 9. Looked up from germline, CDR1 is MNHEY and CDR2 is SMNVEV (reference sequence).

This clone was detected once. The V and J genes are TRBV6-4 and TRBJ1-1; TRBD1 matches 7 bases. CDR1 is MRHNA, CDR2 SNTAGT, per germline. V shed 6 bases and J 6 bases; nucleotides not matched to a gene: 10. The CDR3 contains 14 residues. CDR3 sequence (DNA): TGTGCCAGCAGATCCGGGCCAGGGGGGCCTGAAGCTTTCTTT. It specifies CASRSGPGGPEAFF.

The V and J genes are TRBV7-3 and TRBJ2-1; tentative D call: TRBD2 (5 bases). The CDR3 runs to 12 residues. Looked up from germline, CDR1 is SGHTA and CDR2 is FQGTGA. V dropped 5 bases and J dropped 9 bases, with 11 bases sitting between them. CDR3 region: CASSPTTGEQFF. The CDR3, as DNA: TGTGCCAGCAGCCCGACTACGGGTGAGCAGTTCTTC.

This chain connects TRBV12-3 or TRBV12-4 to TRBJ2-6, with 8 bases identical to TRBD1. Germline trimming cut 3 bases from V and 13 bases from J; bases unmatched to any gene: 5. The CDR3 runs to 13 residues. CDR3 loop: CASSFGQGLVLTF. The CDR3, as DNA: TGTGCCAGCAGTTTTGGACAGGGCTTGGTCCTGACTTTC.

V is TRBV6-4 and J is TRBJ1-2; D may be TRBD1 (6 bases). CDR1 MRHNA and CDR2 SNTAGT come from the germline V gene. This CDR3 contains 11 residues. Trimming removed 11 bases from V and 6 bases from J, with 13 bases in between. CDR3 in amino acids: CAGEYRDGYTF. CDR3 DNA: TGTGCCGGGGAATACAGGGATGGCTACACCTTC.

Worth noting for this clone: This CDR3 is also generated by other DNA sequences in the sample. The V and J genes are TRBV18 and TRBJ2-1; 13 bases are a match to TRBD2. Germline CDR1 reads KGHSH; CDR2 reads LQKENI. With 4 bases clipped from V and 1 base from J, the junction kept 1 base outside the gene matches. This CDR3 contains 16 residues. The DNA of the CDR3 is TGTGCCAGCTCACAGGGACTAGCGGGATCCTACAATGAGCAGTTCTTC. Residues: CASSQGLAGSYNEQFF.

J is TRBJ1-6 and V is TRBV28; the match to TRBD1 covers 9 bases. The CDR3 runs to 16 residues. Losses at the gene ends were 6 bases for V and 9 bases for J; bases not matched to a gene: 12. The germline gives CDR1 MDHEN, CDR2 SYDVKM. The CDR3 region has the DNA TGTGCCAGCAGACCTAAGGACAGGGGAAGAAGTTCACCCCTCCACTTT. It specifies CASRPKDRGRSSPLHF.